This T cell receptor (beta chain) was profiled in a study of early T cells in non-severe SARS-CoV-2 infection. Turning to the study itself: Investigators sequenced bulk RNA drawn from unsorted whole blood, and chains remained unpaired.

The study, taken as a whole, reports: VDJdb matching favored anti-spike CD8 responses, missing private and CD4 specificities.

The germline V gene has CDR1 SGHNT and CDR2 YENEEA. J lost 0 bases, V lost 3 bases, and 8 bases had no gene match. The CDR3 runs 18 residues. The table lists this clonotype with a few counts. The target antigen is unknown. Unique molecular identifiers tagged individual cDNA molecules. Using its own MiXCR run on the 5' RACE reads, TCRdb lists one record per CDR3 protein. The sample consists of under 100,000 distinct CDR3 sequences, roughly an eighth of them appearing once. This sequence joins TRBV11-3 and TRBJ2-1, with 10 bases aligning to TRBD2. The clonotype originates from an adult who was a healthcare worker with PCR-confirmed SARS-CoV-2 infection or an uninfected control (not recorded which). Input material: whole blood. This CDR3 reads CASSLGFSSGGSYNEQFF. The DNA for the CDR3 is TGTGCCAGCAGCTTGGGTTTCTCTAGCGGGGGCTCCTACAATGAGCAGTTCTTC. The complete variable domain, with remaining parts taken from reference TRBV11-3 and TRBJ2-1, reads EAGVVQSPRYKIIEKKQPVAFWCNPISGHNTLYWYLQNLGQGPELLIRYENEEAVDDSQLPKDRFSAERLKGVDSTLKIQPAELGDSAVYLCASSLGFSSGGSYNEQFFGPGTRLTVL.